A single sample is the source of the 18 T cell receptor beta chains below, sequenced in a study of T cell repertoires in cytomegalovirus infection. Their recognized antigens are unknown. TCRdb recomputed calls from the reads with MiXCR, one row per CDR3 protein. Among about half a million distinct CDR3 sequences listed, about two fifths were seen once. Sequencing was performed on cultured PBMCs, taken from culture after CMV antigen stimulation. These receptors were taken from a human donor in good health (CMV status not recorded). Some clones in this sample may be carry-over from other donors' samples.

This clonotype was counted only a few times. The chain links TRBV7-7 to TRBJ2-5; D may be TRBD1 or TRBD2 (5 bases each). Trimming removed 5 bases at V and 3 bases at J, with 16 bases between. The CDR3 is made up of 15 amino acids. Germline V gives CDR1 SSHAT, CDR2 FNYEAQ (reference sequence). The CDR3 coding sequence is TGTGCCAGCAGCCCCCGGGGCAGGGCGGAAGAGACCCAGTACTTC. This codes for CASSPRGRAEETQYF.

V gene TRBV10-3 combines with J gene TRBJ2-5; D might be TRBD2 (6 bases). CDR1 and CDR2 from the germline V gene are ENHRY and SYGVKD. V was shortened by 8 bases and J by 3 bases, with 10 bases between the two germline ends. CDR3 size: 12 residues. The CDR3 loop reads CAIGASEETQYF. DNA of the CDR3: TGTGCCATCGGCGCTAGCGAAGAGACCCAGTACTTC.

The V call is TRBV11-2, the J call TRBJ2-3; D is undetermined. Germline V gives CDR1 SGHAT, CDR2 FQNNGV. The CDR3 covers 14 residues. V was shortened by 5 bases and J by 0 bases, with 9 bases between the two germline ends. DNA for the CDR3: TGTGCCAGCAGCCCTAAAGACAGCACAGATACGCAGTATTTT. It encodes CASSPKDSTDTQYF. The complete variable domain, with remaining parts taken from reference TRBV11-2 and TRBJ2-3, reads EAGVAQSPRYKIIEKRQSVAFWCNPISGHATLYWYQQILGQGPKLLIQFQNNGVVDDSQLPKDRFSAERLKGVDSTLKIQPAKLEDSAVYLCASSPKDSTDTQYFGPGTRLTVL.

The chain joins TRBV18 to TRBJ1-5; D gene uncertain. The CDR3 runs to 14 residues. V was pared by 3 bases and J by 9 bases, with 15 bases between. Germline V gene data show CDR1 as KGHSH and CDR2 as LQKENI. CDR3 region: CASSPGVTSGPQHF. DNA for the CDR3: TGTGCCAGCTCACCCGGAGTGACATCGGGGCCCCAGCATTTT.

The CDR3 protein is CASSQDRGDQPQHF. The CDR3 nucleotides read TGCGCCAGCAGCCAAGACAGGGGCGATCAGCCCCAGCATTTT. The chain links TRBV4-1 to TRBJ1-5; possible D gene TRBD1, 6 bases. The CDR3 totals 14 residues. V lost 0 bases, J lost 5 bases, and 8 bases lay in between. Looked up from germline, CDR1 is MGHRA and CDR2 is YSYEKL.

This clonotype was detected only once. The CDR3 protein is CASSADRPSLMSFF. CDR3 coding DNA: TGCGCCAGCAGTGCAGACAGACCCTCCCTGATGAGTTTCTTT. The V call is TRBV10-2, the J call TRBJ1-1; TRBD1 might be the D (5 bases). The germline V and J ends were trimmed by 4 bases and 13 bases, with 22 bases remaining between them. The CDR3 is 14 amino acids. The germline gives CDR1 WSHSY, CDR2 SAAADI.

The chain carries TRBV19 and TRBJ2-5; D is possibly TRBD1 or TRBD2 (5 bases each). V lost 9 bases and J lost 5, with 16 bases in between. The CDR3 has 13 amino acids. Germline CDR1 and CDR2: LNHDA and SQIVND (reference sequence). DNA of the CDR3: TGTGCCAGCACATCAAGGGGCGGGGAGACCCAGTACTTC. It encodes CASTSRGGETQYF.

There are many counts of this clonotype. This chain uses TRBV7-2 with TRBJ2-3; D unclear. From germline, CDR1 is SGHTA and CDR2 FQGNSA. CDR3 length: 13 amino acids. The germline V and J ends were trimmed by 1 base and 2 bases, with 4 bases remaining between them. The CDR3 coding sequence is TGTGCCAGCAGCTTAGGGGCCACAGATACGCAGTATTTT. It yields the protein CASSLGATDTQYF.

In its sample, this clonotype was seen a few times. The chain joins TRBV7-8 to TRBJ2-7, with D possibly matching TRBD2 (6 bases). V lost 2 bases and J lost 3, with 17 bases in between. This CDR3 is built from 16 residues. Germline CDR1 is SGHVS and CDR2 is FQNEAQ. CDR3 residues: CASSLREGQGGYEQYF. The CDR3 DNA follows: TGTGCCAGCAGCTTAAGAGAGGGGCAGGGAGGCTACGAGCAGTACTTC.

V and J are TRBV5-8 and TRBJ2-7, with D unclear. CDR3 length: 12 amino acids. Deletions cut 10 bases from V and 0 bases from J, with 11 bases between. Germline loops: CDR1 SGHTS, CDR2 YDEGEE. The CDR3 protein is CAGRHSSYEQYF. The CDR3 nucleotides are TGTGCCGGTCGACACAGCTCCTACGAGCAGTACTTC.

The J gene is TRBJ2-7, the V gene TRBV7-2; tentative D call: TRBD1 (5 bases). This CDR3 has 14 residues. V was clipped by 5 bases and J by 8 bases, with 19 bases between them. The germline gives CDR1 SGHTA, CDR2 FQGNSA. DNA for the CDR3: TGTGCCAGCAGCCCCACGATAGGGGATTGGAAGCAGTACTTC. Amino acid sequence: CASSPTIGDWKQYF.

The chain combines TRBV7-6 with TRBJ2-1, with TRBD2 matching over 8 bases. With V trimmed by 5 bases and J by 0 bases, 9 bases remained unmatched. The CDR3 is 17 residues long. In germline, CDR1 is SGHVS, CDR2 FNYEAQ. CDR3 nucleotide sequence: TGTGCCAGCAGCCTACGCGCCGGGACTAGCTCCTACAATGAGCAGTTCTTC. It specifies CASSLRAGTSSYNEQFF. The whole variable domain, remainder taken from reference TRBV7-6 and TRBJ2-1, is GAGVSQSPRYKVTKRGQDVALRCDPISGHVSLYWYRQALGQGPEFLTYFNYEAQQDKSGLPNDRFSAERPEGSISTLTIQRTEQRDSAMYRCASSLRAGTSSYNEQFFGPGTRLTVL.

The chain is built from TRBV14 and TRBJ2-5, with D uncertain. V was shortened by 5 bases and J by 5 bases, with 12 bases between the two germline ends. The CDR3 runs 13 residues. Looked up from germline, CDR1 is SGHDN and CDR2 is FVKESK. The CDR3 protein is CASSSIPLETQYF. Written as DNA, the CDR3 is TGTGCCAGCAGCTCTATCCCTTTGGAGACCCAGTACTTC.

Only a few counts were recorded for this clonotype. Relative to the germline gene, one junction end is altered; a read error may explain this. The V call is TRBV7-2, the J call TRBJ1-5; D remains unclear. CDR3 length: 14 amino acids. Germline V gene lookup returns CDR1 SGHTA and CDR2 FQGNSA. In DNA form, the CDR3 reads TGTGCCAGTAGCTTCGGTTTAACGGGTCAGCCCCAGCATTTT. Encoded protein: CASSFGLTGQPQHF.

This clonotype was observed a handful of times. V is TRBV7-6 and J is TRBJ2-7; no clear D gene. CDR3 length: 13 amino acids. Trimming left V 0 bases short and J 4 bases short, with 7 bases between. Germline V gives CDR1 SGHVS, CDR2 FNYEAQ. CDR3 in DNA: TGTGCCAGCAGCTTAGCAGAGAGGTACGAGCAGTACTTC. As protein: CASSLAERYEQYF.

This clonotype was found once. The chain uses TRBV3-1 and TRBJ2-7, with D unresolved. Trimming pared 4 bases from V and 3 bases from J, leaving 13 bases between. The CDR3 has 14 residues. Germline V CDR1 and CDR2: LGHDT, YNNKEL (reference sequence). The CDR3 DNA reads TGTGCCAGCAGCCTCCGCCCCTCAAACTACGAGCAGTACTTC. Translation: CASSLRPSNYEQYF.

The chain employs TRBV2 and TRBJ1-4; no definite D call. CDR3 length equals 14 residues. Germline CDR1 SNHLY, CDR2 FYNNEI. Trimming left V 7 bases short and J 5 bases short, with 14 bases between. The CDR3, as DNA: TGTGCCAGCATAGGAGGGCACCTAAATGAAAAACTGTTTTTT. It translates to CASIGGHLNEKLFF. The full variable domain, its missing parts supplied by reference TRBV2 and TRBJ1-4, is EPEVTQTPSHQVTQMGQEVILRCVPISNHLYFYWYRQILGQKVEFLVSFYNNEISEKSEIFDDQFSVERPDGSNFTLKIRSTKLEDSAMYFCASIGGHLNEKLFFGSGTQLSVL.

The sample holds a few counts of this clonotype. The V gene is TRBV7-8, the J gene TRBJ2-1; D not certain. V dropped 4 bases and J dropped 3 bases, with 10 bases sitting between them. The germline V gene has CDR1 SGHVS and CDR2 FQNEAQ. The CDR3 length is 14 residues. CDR3 amino acids: CASSSNALYNEQFF. For the CDR3, the DNA is TGTGCCAGCAGCTCAAACGCCCTCTACAATGAGCAGTTCTTC.